The 9 T cell receptor beta chains below all came from one sample that was sequenced in a study of shared clonotypes between healthy human individuals. The assay was immunoSEQ multiplex PCR, and TCRdb's table has in-frame clones only and misses some. The sample consists of 2 million to 2.5 million clones, more than 80% of them appearing once. The sequencing sample was made of naive CD4+ T cells from PBMCs. The subset is: CD45RA+ positively selected. The receptor source for this set is a young man in good health. Some clones in this sample may be carry-over from other donors' samples.

V is TRBV10-1 and J is TRBJ2-7; perhaps D is TRBD1 or TRBD2 (5 bases each). This CDR3 has 20 amino acids. With 7 bases removed from V and 3 bases from J, the gap between germline ends came to 34 bases. CDR1 and CDR2 from the germline V gene are WNHNN and SYGVQD (reference sequence). The CDR3 DNA sequence: TGCGCCAGCACTGAACTTCTAACATATCCCCCCCGGGACGGATACTACGAGCAGTACTTC. As protein: CASTELLTYPPRDGYYEQYF.

This rearrangement joins TRBV7-9 to TRBJ2-2; no clear D. CDR1 and CDR2 from the germline V gene are SEHNR and FQNEAQ (reference sequence). Trimming took 4 bases from V and 4 from J, leaving 7 bases between them. There are 13 residues in the CDR3. CDR3 in amino acids: CASSWLGTGELFF. The CDR3 DNA reads as TGTGCCAGCAGCTGGCTCGGCACCGGGGAGCTGTTTTTT. The full variable domain, completed using reference TRBV7-9 and TRBJ2-2, is DTGVSQNPRHKITKRGQNVTFRCDPISEHNRLYWYRQTLGQGPEFLTYFQNEAQLEKSRLLSDRFSAERPKGSFSTLEIQRTEQGDSAMYLCASSWLGTGELFFGEGSRLTVL.

This chain connects TRBV5-5 to TRBJ2-5; TRBD2 agrees at 8 bases. Germline V gives CDR1 SGHKS, CDR2 YYEKEE (reference sequence). The CDR3 is made up of 15 amino acids. The trim removed 4 bases at V and 5 bases at J, leaving 10 bases unmatched. CDR3 nucleotides: TGTGCCAGCAGCATATTAGCGGGACTGGGGGAGACCCAGTACTTC. The encoded protein is CASSILAGLGETQYF.

V and J are TRBV12-5 and TRBJ1-2; D gene unclear. This CDR3 region has 16 residues. V lost 3 bases to trimming and J lost 7 bases, with 21 bases between them. Germline assignment: CDR1 LGHNT and CDR2 FRNRAP. In DNA form, the CDR3 reads TGTGCTAGTGGTTTCCTCCAGACCCGAGGGATAGGTGGCTACACCTTC. The encoded protein is CASGFLQTRGIGGYTF.

The rearrangement uses TRBV30 and TRBJ1-2; D gene uncertain. Germline-derived CDR1 and CDR2 are GTSNPN and SVGIG (reference sequence). This CDR3 comprises 13 residues. The V gene lost 1 base and the J gene lost 4 bases, with 10 bases spanning the gap. The CDR3 reads CAWSESRIYGYTF. The DNA for the CDR3 is TGTGCCTGGAGTGAATCCAGGATCTATGGCTACACCTTC.

The chain has TRBV30 and TRBJ2-7; a weak D match, TRBD2 (6 bases). There are 12 residues in the CDR3. Germline assignment: CDR1 GTSNPN and CDR2 SVGIG (reference sequence). V dropped 5 bases and J dropped 3 bases, with 11 bases sitting between them. The CDR3: CAWGTQRYEQYF. CDR3 nucleotides: TGTGCCTGGGGGACTCAACGCTACGAGCAGTACTTC.

The chain employs TRBV9 and TRBJ2-1; possibly TRBD2 for D (5 bases). Germline lookup yields CDR1 SGDLS and CDR2 YYNGEE. The CDR3 is 14 amino acids. The germline V and J ends were trimmed by 0 bases and 4 bases, with 8 bases remaining between them. The chain's CDR3 is CASSVDRDYNEQFF. DNA for the CDR3: TGTGCCAGCAGCGTAGACCGGGATTACAATGAGCAGTTCTTC. The whole variable domain, remainder taken from reference TRBV9 and TRBJ2-1, is DSGVTQTPKHLITATGQRVTLRCSPRSGDLSVYWYQQSLDQGLQFLIQYYNGEERAKGNILERFSAQQFPDLHSELNLSSLELGDSALYFCASSVDRDYNEQFFGPGTRLTVL.

This clone was observed a single time. The chain combines TRBV12-5 with TRBJ2-1, with D unresolved. Looked up from germline, CDR1 is LGHNT and CDR2 is FRNRAP. This CDR3 region has 13 residues. The CDR3 nucleotides read TGTGCACCCGACGCCACAGAATACAATGAGCAGTTCTTC. It yields the protein CAPDATEYNEQFF.

The chain couples TRBV5-1 to TRBJ2-5; perhaps TRBD1 as D (6 bases). Per the germline V gene, CDR1 is SGHRS and CDR2 is YFSETQ. CDR3 length: 16 residues. V lost 1 base and J lost 5, with 18 bases in between. The CDR3 loop reads CASSLNAGALLETQYF. For the CDR3, the DNA is TGCGCCAGCAGCTTGAACGCAGGGGCCCTGCTGGAGACCCAGTACTTC. Supplemented by reference TRBV5-1 and TRBJ2-5, the full variable domain reads KAGVTQTPRYLIKTRGQQVTLSCSPISGHRSVSWYQQTPGQGLQFLFEYFSETQRNKGNFPGRFSGRQFSNSRSEMNVSTLELGDSALYLCASSLNAGALLETQYFGPGTRLLVL.